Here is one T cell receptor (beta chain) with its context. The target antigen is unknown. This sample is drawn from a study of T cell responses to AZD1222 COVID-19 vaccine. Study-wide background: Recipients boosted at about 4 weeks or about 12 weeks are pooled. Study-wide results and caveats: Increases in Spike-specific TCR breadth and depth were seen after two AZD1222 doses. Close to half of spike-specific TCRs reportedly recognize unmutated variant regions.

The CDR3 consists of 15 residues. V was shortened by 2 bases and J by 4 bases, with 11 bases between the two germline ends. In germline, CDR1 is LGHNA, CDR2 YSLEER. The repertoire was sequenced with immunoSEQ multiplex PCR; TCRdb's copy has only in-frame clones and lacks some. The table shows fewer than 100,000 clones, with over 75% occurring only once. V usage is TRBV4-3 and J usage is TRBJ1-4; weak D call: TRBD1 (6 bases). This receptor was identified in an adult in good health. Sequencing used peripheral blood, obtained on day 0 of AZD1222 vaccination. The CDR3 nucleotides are TGCGCCAGCAGCCAAAGCGACAGGCGTAATGAAAAACTGTTTTTT. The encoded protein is CASSQSDRRNEKLFF.